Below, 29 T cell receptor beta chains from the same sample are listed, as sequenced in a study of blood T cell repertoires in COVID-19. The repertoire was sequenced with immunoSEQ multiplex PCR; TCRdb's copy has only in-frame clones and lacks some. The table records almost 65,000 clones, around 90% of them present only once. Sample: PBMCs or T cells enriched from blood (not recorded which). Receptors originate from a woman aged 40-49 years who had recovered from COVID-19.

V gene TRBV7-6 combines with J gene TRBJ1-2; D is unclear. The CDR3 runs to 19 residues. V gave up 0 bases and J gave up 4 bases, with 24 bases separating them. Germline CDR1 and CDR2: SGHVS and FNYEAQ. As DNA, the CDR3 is TGTGCCAGCAGCTTAGCGATTAGTGAGCAGGTCCTGGAGGGCTATGGCTACACCTTC. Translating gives CASSLAISEQVLEGYGYTF.

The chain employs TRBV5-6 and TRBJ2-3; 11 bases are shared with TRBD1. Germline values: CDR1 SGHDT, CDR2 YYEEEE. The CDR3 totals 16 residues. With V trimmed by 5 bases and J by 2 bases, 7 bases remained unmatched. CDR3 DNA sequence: TGTGCCAGCAGGGTGCGGGACAGGGGGTTCACAGATACGCAGTATTTT. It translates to CASRVRDRGFTDTQYF.

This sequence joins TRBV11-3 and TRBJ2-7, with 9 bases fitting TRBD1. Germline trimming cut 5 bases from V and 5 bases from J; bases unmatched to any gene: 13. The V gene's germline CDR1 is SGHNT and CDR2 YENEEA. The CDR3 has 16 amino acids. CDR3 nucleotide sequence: TGTGCCAGCAGCGCAAGGACCGGGACAGGGATGAACGAGCAGTACTTC. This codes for CASSARTGTGMNEQYF.

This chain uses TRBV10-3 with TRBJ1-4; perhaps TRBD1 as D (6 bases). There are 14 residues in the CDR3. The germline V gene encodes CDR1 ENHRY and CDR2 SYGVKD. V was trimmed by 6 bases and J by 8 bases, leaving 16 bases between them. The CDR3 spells CAISPGGAAEKLFF. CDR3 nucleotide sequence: TGTGCCATCAGCCCGGGGGGCGCGGCCGAAAAACTGTTTTTT.

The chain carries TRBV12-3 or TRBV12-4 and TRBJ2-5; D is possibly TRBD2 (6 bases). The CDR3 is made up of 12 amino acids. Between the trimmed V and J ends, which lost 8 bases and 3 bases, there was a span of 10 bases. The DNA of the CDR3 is TGTGCCAGCCGGCGGGGCGAAGAGACCCAGTACTTC. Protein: CASRRGEETQYF.

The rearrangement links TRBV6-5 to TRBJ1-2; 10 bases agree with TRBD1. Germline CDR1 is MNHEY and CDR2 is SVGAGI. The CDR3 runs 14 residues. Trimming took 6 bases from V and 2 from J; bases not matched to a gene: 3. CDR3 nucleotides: TGTGCCAGCAGACAGGACAGGGGGAACTATGGCTACACCTTC. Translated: CASRQDRGNYGYTF.

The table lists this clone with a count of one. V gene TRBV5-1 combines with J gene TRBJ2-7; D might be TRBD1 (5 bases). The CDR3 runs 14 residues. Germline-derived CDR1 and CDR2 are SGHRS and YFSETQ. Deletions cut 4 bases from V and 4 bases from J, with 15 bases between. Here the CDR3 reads CASSVGPSGYEQYF. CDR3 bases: TGCGCCAGCAGCGTCGGACCTTCAGGGTACGAGCAGTACTTC.

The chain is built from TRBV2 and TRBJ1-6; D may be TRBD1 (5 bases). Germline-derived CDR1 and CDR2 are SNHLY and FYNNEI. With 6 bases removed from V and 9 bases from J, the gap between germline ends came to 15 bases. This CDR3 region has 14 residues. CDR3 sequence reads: CASSLDSTRSPLHF. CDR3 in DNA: TGTGCCAGCAGCCTCGACAGTACTCGTTCACCCCTCCACTTT.

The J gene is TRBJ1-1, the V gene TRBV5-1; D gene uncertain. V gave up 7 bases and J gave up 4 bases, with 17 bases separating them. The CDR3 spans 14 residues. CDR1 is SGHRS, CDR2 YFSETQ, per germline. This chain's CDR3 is CASFPRGMGTEAFF. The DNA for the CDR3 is TGCGCCAGCTTCCCCAGAGGAATGGGCACTGAAGCTTTCTTT.

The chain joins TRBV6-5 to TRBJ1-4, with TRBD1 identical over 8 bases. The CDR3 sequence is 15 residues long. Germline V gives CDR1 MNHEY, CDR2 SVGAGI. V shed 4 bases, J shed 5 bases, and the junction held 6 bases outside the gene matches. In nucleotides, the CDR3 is TGTGCCAGCAGTTCGACAGGGGCCCTGAATGAAAAACTGTTTTTT. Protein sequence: CASSSTGALNEKLFF.

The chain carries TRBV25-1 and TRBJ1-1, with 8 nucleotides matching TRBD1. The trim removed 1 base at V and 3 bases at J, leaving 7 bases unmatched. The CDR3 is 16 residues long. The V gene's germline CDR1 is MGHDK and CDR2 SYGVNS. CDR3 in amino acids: CASSELNAGGYTEAFF. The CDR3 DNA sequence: TGTGCCAGCAGTGAATTGAATGCAGGGGGCTACACTGAAGCTTTCTTT.

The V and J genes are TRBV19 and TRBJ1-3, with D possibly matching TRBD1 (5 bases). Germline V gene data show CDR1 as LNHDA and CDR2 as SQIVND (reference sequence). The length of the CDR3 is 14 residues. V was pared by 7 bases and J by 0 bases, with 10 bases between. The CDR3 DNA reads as TGTGCCAGTATTGAACAGGTCTCTGGAAACACCATATATTTT. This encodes CASIEQVSGNTIYF.

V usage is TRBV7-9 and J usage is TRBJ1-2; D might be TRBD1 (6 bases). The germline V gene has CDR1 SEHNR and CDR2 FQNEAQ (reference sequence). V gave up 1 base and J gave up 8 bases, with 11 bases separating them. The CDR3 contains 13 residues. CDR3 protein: CASSLVSGEGYTF. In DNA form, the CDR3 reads TGTGCCAGCAGCTTAGTGTCAGGGGAAGGCTACACCTTC.

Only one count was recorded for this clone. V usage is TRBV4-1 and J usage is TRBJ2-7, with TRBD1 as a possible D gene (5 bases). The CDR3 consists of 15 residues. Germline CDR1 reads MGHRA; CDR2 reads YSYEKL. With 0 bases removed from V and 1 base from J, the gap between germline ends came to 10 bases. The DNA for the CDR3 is TGCGCCAGCAGCCAAGACAAGACAGTTTCCTACGAGCAGTACTTC. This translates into CASSQDKTVSYEQYF.

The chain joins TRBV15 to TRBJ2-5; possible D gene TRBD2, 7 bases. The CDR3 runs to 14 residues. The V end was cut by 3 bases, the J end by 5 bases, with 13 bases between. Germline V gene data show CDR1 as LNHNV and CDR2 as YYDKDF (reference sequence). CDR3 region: CATSSPGGPETQYF. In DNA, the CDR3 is TGTGCCACCAGCAGCCCGGGGGGCCCCGAGACCCAGTACTTC.

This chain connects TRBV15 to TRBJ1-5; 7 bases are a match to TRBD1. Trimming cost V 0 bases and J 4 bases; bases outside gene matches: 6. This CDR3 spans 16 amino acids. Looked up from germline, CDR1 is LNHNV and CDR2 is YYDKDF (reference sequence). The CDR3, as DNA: TGTGCCACCAGCAGAGATAAGGCAGGGGGGAATCAGCCCCAGCATTTT. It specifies CATSRDKAGGNQPQHF.

CDR3 in amino acids: CATLAGTETNYGYTF. For the CDR3, the DNA is TGTGCCACCCTCGCGGGGACTGAGACTAACTATGGCTACACCTTC. The rearrangement joins TRBV2 to TRBJ1-2; the D gene is possibly TRBD1 (5 bases). V lost 10 bases and J 0 bases, leaving 18 bases between the germline ends. This CDR3 region has 15 residues. Germline assignment: CDR1 SNHLY and CDR2 FYNNEI.

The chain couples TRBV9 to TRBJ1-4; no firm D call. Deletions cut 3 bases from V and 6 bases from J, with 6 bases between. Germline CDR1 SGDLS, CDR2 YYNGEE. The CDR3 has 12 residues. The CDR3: CASSGADEKLFF. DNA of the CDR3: TGTGCCAGCAGCGGTGCGGATGAAAAACTGTTTTTT.

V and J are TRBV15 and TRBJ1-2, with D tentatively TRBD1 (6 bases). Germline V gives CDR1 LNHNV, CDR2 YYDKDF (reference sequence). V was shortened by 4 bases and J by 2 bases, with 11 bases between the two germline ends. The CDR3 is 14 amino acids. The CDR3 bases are TGTGCCACCAGCACCGACGACAGGAACTATGGCTACACCTTC. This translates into CATSTDDRNYGYTF.

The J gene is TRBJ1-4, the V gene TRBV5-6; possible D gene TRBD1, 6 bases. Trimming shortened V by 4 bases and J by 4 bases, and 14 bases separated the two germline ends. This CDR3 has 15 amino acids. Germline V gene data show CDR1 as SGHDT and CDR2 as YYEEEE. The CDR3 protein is CASSGAGAGNEKLFF. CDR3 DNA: TGTGCCAGCAGCGGCGCGGGGGCTGGTAATGAAAAACTGTTTTTT.

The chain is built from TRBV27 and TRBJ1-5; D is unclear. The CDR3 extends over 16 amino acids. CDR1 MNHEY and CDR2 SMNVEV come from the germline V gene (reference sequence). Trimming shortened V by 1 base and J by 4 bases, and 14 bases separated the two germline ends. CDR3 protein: CASSLLGLSRNQPQHF. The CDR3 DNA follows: TGTGCCAGCAGTTTATTGGGCTTAAGCCGTAATCAGCCCCAGCATTTT.

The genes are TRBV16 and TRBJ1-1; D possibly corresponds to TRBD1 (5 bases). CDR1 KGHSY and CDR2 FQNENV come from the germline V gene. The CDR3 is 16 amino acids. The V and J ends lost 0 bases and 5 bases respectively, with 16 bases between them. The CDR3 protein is CASSQSPSGLFTEAFF. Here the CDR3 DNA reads TGTGCCAGCAGCCAATCGCCTTCAGGGTTGTTTACTGAAGCTTTCTTT.

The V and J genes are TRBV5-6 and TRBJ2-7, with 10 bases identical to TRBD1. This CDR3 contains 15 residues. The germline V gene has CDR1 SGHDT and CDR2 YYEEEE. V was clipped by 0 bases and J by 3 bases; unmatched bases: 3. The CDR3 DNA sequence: TGTGCCAGCAGCTTGGTGGGGACAGGGGACTACGAGCAGTACTTC. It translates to CASSLVGTGDYEQYF.

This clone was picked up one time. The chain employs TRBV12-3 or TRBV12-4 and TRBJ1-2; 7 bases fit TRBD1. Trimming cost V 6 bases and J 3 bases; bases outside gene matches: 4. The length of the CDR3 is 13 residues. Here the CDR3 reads CASSSTGYYGYTF. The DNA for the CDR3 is TGTGCCAGCAGCTCGACAGGGTACTATGGCTACACCTTC.

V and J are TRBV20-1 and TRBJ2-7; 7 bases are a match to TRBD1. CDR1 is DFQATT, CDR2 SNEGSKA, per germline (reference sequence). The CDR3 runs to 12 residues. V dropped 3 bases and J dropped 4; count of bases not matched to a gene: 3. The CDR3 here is CSASLGQYEQYF. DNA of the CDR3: TGCAGTGCTAGTCTGGGACAGTACGAGCAGTACTTC.

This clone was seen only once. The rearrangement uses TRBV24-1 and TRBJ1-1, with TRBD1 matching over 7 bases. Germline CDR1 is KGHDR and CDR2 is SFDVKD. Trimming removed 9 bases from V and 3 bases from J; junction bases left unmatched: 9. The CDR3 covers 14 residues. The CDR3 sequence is CATRPTGIDTEAFF. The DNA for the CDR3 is TGTGCCACCCGACCGACAGGGATCGACACTGAAGCTTTCTTT.

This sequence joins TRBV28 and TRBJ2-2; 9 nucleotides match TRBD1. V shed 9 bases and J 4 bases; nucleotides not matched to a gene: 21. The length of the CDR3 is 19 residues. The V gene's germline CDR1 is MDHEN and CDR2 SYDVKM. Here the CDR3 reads CASTVPASGTGSTTGELFF. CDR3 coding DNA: TGTGCCAGTACTGTACCCGCCTCCGGGACAGGGTCTACCACCGGGGAGCTGTTTTTT.

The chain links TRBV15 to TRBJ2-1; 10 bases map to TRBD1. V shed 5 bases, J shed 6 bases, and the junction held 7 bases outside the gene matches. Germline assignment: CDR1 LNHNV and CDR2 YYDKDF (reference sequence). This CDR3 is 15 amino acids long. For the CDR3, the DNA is TGTGCCACCAGCGCTCGGGACAGGGGATTCAATGAGCAGTTCTTC. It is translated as CATSARDRGFNEQFF.

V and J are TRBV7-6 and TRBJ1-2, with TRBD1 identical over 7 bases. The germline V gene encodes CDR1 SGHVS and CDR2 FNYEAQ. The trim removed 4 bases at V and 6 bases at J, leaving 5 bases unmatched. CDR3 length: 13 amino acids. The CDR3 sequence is CASSSGQVDGYTF. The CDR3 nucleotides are TGTGCCAGCAGCTCAGGACAGGTCGATGGCTACACCTTC. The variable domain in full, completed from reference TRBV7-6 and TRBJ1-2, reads GAGVSQSPRYKVTKRGQDVALRCDPISGHVSLYWYRQALGQGPEFLTYFNYEAQQDKSGLPNDRFSAERPEGSISTLTIQRTEQRDSAMYRCASSSGQVDGYTFGSGTRLTVV.